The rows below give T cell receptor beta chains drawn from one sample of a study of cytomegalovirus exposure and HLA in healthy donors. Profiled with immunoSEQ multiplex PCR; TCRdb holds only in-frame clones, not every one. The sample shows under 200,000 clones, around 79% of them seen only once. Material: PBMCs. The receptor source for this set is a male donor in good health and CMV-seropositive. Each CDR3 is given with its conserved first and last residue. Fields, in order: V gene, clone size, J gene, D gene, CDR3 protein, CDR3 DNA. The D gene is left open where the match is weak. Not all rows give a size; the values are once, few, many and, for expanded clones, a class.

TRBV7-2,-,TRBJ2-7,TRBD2,CASSFLAGLAVYEQYF,TGTGCCAGCAGCTTCCTCGCGGGACTAGCAGTCTACGAGCAGTACTTC
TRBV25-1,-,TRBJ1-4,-,CASSDAIRGDEKLFF,TGTGCCAGCAGTGATGCCATCCGCGGGGATGAAAAACTGTTTTTT
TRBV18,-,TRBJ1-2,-,CASSPSPGDYGYTF,TGTGCCAGCTCACCATCACCAGGGGACTATGGCTACACCTTC
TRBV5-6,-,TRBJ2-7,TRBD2,CASSFASGSSYEQYF,TGTGCCAGCAGCTTCGCTAGCGGGAGCTCCTACGAGCAGTACTTC
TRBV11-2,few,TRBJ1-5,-,CASSLEGAGNQPQHF,TGTGCCAGCAGCTTAGAAGGGGCTGGAAATCAGCCCCAGCATTTT
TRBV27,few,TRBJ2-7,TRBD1,CASRDRTGGSYEQYF,TGTGCCAGCAGGGACCGGACAGGGGGCTCCTACGAGCAGTACTTC
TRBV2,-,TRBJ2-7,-,CATAPGPSSSYEQYF,TGTGCCACCGCACCTGGGCCGTCGAGCTCCTACGAGCAGTACTTC
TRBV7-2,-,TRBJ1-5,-,CASSFPGRDQPQHF,TGTGCCAGCAGCTTCCCGGGGAGGGATCAGCCCCAGCATTTT
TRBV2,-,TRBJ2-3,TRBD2,CASSALAGGGTDTQYF,TGTGCCAGCAGCGCACTAGCGGGGGGGGGCACAGATACGCAGTATTTT
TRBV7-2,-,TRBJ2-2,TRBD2,CASSPRLAGGVGELFF,TGTGCCAGCAGCCCTCGACTAGCGGGAGGGGTGGGGGAGCTGTTTTTT
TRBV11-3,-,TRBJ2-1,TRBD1,CASSLGARGRGIDEQFF,TGTGCCAGCAGCTTAGGAGCCAGGGGGCGAGGGATCGATGAGCAGTTCTTC
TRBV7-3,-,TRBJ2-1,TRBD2,CASSLRGGNYNEQFF,TGTGCCAGCAGCTTACGCGGGGGGAACTACAATGAGCAGTTCTTC
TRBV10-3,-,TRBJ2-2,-,CAISGRQDTGELFF,TGTGCCATCAGTGGAAGACAGGACACCGGGGAGCTGTTTTTT
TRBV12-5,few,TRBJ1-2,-,CASGLVESLGQGNYGYTF,TGTGCTAGTGGTTTGGTAGAATCTTTGGGGCAGGGAAACTATGGCTACACCTTC
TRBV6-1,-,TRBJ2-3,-,CASSEWATDTQYF,TGTGCCAGCAGTGAATGGGCGACAGATACGCAGTATTTT
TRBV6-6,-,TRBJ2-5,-,CASSYNREPETQYF,TGTGCCAGCAGTTACAATCGGGAGCCAGAGACCCAGTACTTC
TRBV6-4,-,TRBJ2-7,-,CASPLSLGREFYEQYF,TGTGCCAGCCCCCTCAGCCTTGGGAGAGAGTTCTACGAGCAGTACTTC
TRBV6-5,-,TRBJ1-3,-,CASHAWTSSGNTIYF,TGTGCCAGCCACGCGTGGACAAGCTCTGGAAACACCATATATTTT
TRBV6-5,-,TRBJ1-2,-,CASSRRQDYGYTF,TGTGCCAGCAGTCGCCGACAGGACTATGGCTACACCTTC
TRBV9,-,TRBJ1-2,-,CASSVAPQINYGYTF,TGTGCCAGCAGCGTAGCCCCACAGATTAACTATGGCTACACCTTC
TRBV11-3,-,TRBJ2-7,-,CASSLDSSYEQYF,TGTGCCAGCAGCTTAGACAGCTCCTACGAGCAGTACTTC
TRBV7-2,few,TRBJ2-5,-,CASSLVSGQETQYF,TGTGCCAGCAGCTTAGTCTCAGGGCAAGAGACCCAGTACTTC
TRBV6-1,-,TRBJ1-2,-,CASSEGGTNYGYTF,TGTGCCAGCAGTGAAGGCGGAACTAACTATGGCTACACCTTC
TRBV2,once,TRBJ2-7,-,CASSVSQGGTYEQYF,TGTGCCAGCAGTGTTAGCCAGGGGGGTACCTACGAGCAGTACTTC
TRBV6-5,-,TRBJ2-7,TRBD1,CASRNVGTGGSKQYF,TGTGCCAGCAGGAACGTCGGGACAGGGGGGTCGAAGCAGTACTTC
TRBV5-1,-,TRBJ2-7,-,CASSTGHANGGSYEQYF,TGCGCCAGCAGCACGGGACATGCAAACGGAGGATCCTACGAGCAGTACTTC
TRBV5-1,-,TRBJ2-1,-,CASSLKSLTGSPFF,TGCGCCAGCAGCTTGAAGAGCCTAACAGGCTCCCCCTTCTTC
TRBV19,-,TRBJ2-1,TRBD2,CASRVAGGPLYNEQFF,TGTGCCAGTAGGGTAGCGGGGGGGCCGTTATACAATGAGCAGTTCTTC
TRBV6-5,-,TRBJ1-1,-,CASSSRGTEAFF,TGTGCCAGCAGTTCGCGGGGCACTGAAGCTTTCTTT
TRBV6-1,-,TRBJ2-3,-,CASKGVDTQYF,TGTGCCAGCAAAGGGGTAGATACGCAGTATTTT